This TCR beta chain is from a study of long-term antiretroviral therapy in people with HIV. Findings of the study overall: Relative to transplant donor controls, diversity remained lower despite increasing after ART.

At survey level, the immunoSEQ assay was run in its v3.0 version. Using immunoSEQ multiplex PCR, the repertoire was profiled, and TCRdb retains in-frame clones only, with some absent. This table has around 21,000 clones, roughly 84% appearing once. On this clone: The antigen remains unidentified.

CDR1 and CDR2 from the germline V gene are KGHSH and LQKENI. This CDR3 is built from 16 residues. J lost 4 bases, V lost 3 bases, and 9 bases had no gene match. The sequenced sample was unsorted PBMCs, obtained 1.9 years after starting antiretroviral therapy. This receptor was taken from a woman in her 50s with HIV. The chain is built from TRBV18 and TRBJ1-5, with 7 bases that match TRBD1. This CDR3 is CASSPTQGLGNQPQHF. CDR3 bases: TGTGCCAGCTCACCTACACAGGGGTTAGGGAATCAGCCCCAGCATTTT.